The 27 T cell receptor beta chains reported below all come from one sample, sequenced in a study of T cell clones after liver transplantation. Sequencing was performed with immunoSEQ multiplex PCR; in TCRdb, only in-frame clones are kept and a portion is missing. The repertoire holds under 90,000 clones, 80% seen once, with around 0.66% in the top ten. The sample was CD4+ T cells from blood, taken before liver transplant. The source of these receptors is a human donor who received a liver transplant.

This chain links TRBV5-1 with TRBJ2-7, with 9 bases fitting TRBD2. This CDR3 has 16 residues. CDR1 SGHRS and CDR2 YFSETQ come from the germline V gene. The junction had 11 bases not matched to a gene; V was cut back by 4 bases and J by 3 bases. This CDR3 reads CASSLAGGVYGYEQYF. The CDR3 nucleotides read TGCGCCAGCAGCCTGGCGGGGGGGGTGTATGGCTACGAGCAGTACTTC.

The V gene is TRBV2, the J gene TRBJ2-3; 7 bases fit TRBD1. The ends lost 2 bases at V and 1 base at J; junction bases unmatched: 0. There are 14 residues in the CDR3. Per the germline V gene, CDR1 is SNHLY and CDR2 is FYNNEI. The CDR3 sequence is CASSEQGGTDTQYF. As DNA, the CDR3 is TGTGCCAGCAGTGAACAGGGGGGCACAGATACGCAGTATTTT.

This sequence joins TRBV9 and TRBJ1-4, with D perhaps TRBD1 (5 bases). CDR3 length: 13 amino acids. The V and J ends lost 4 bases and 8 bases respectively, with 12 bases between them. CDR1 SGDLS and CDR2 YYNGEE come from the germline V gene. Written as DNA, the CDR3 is TGTGCCAGCAGCTTCGGGACGGAGGAAAAACTGTTTTTT. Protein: CASSFGTEEKLFF.

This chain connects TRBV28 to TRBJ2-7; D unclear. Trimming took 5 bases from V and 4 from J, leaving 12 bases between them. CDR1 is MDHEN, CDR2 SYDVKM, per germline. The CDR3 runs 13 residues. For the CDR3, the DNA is TGTGCCAGCAGTGTTATCCCCCGTTACGAGCAGTACTTC. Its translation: CASSVIPRYEQYF.

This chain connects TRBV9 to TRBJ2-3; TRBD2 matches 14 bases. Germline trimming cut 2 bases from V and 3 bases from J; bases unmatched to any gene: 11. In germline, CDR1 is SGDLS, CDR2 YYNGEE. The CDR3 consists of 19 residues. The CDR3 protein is CASSVSTSGTSGRTDTQYF. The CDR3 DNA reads TGTGCCAGCAGCGTTAGCACGTCCGGGACTAGCGGGAGAACAGATACGCAGTATTTT.

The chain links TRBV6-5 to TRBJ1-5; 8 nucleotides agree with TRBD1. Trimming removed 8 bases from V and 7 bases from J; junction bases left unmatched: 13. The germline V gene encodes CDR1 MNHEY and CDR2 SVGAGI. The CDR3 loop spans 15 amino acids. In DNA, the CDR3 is TGTGCCAGCCGACCGGCTACAGGGGGATGGCAGCCCCAGCATTTT. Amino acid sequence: CASRPATGGWQPQHF.

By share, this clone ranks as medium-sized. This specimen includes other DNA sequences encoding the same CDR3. CDR3 bases: TGCAGCGTTGTGGGACACTACGAGCAGTACTTC. Its translation is CSVVGHYEQYF. The genes are TRBV29-1 and TRBJ2-7; a weak D match, TRBD1 (6 bases). V shed 4 bases and J shed 3 bases, with 7 bases lying between them. Germline CDR1 reads SQVTM; CDR2 reads ANQGSEA. The CDR3 totals 11 residues.

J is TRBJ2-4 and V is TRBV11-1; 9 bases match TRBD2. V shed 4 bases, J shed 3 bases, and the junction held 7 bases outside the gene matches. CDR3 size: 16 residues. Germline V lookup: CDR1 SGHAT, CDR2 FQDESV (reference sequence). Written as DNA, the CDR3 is TGTGCCAGCAGCTCCTCTAGCGGGAAGGACAAAAACATTCAGTACTTC. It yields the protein CASSSSSGKDKNIQYF.

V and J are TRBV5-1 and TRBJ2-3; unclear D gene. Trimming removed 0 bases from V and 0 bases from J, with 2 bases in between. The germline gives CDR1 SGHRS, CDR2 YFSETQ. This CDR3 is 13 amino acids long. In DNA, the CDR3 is TGCGCCAGCAGCTTGGTTAGCACAGATACGCAGTATTTT. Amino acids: CASSLVSTDTQYF.

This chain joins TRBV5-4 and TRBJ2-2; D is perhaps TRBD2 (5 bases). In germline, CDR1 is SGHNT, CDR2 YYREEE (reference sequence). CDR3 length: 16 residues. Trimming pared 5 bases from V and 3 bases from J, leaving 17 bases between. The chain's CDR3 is CASSPAPFGDTGELFF. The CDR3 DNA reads TGTGCCAGCAGTCCTGCCCCTTTCGGGGACACCGGGGAGCTGTTTTTT.

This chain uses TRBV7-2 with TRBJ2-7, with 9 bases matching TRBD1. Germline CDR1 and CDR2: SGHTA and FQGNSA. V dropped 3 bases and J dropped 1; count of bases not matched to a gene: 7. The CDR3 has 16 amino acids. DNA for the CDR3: TGTGCCAGCAGCTTCACAGGGGGCCCGAATTCCTACGAGCAGTACTTC. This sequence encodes CASSFTGGPNSYEQYF.

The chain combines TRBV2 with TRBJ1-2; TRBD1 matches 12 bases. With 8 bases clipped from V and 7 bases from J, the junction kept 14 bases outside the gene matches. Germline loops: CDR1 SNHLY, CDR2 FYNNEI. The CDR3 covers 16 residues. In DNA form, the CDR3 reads TGTGCCAGCCGAAGGGAGGCGGGACAGGGGGCAACTGGCTACACCTTC. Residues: CASRREAGQGATGYTF.

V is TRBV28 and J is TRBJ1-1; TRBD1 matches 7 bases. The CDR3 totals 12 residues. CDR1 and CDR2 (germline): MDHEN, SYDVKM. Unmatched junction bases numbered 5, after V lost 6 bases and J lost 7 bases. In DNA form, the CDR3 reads TGTGCCAGCAGATCCGGGACAGATGAAGCTTTCTTT. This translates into CASRSGTDEAFF.

The CDR3 region is CASSHRTRSDTQYF. The CDR3 DNA reads TGTGCCAGCAGCCACAGGACTCGTTCAGATACGCAGTATTTT. This chain links TRBV13 with TRBJ2-3; tentatively, D is TRBD1 or TRBD2 (5 bases each). Germline V gene lookup returns CDR1 PRHDT and CDR2 FYEKMQ (reference sequence). Between the trimmed V and J ends, which lost 5 bases and 4 bases, there was a span of 13 bases. The CDR3 totals 14 residues.

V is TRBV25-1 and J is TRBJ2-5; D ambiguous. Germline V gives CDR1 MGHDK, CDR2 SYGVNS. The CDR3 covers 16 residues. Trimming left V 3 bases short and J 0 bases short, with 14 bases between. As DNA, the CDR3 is TGTGCCAGCAGTGATCGCGGCAGTCCCCACCAAGAGACCCAGTACTTC. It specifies CASSDRGSPHQETQYF.

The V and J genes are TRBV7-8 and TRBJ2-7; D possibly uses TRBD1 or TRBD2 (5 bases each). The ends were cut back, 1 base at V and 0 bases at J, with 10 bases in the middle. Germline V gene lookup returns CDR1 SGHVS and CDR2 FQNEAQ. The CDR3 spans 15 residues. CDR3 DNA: TGTGCCAGCAGCTTAGTTGGGGGAAGCTCCTACGAGCAGTACTTC. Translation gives CASSLVGGSSYEQYF.

The DNA of the CDR3 is TGTGCCAGCAGTTACCCGGGAGGACACAATCAGCCCCAGCATTTT. Protein product: CASSYPGGHNQPQHF. The rearrangement joins TRBV6-6 to TRBJ1-5, with a weak D call TRBD1 (5 bases). The CDR3 loop spans 15 amino acids. Germline V lookup: CDR1 MNHNY, CDR2 SVGAGI (reference sequence). The ends were cut back, 2 bases at V and 3 bases at J, with 11 bases in the middle.

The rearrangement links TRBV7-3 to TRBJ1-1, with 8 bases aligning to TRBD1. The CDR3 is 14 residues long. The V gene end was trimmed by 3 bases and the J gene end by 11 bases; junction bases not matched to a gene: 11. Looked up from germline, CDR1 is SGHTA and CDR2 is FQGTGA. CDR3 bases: TGTGCCAGCAGCTTCCTCCGGGACAGGATTGTTGCTTTCTTT. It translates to CASSFLRDRIVAFF. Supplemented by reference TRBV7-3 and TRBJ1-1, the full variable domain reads GAGVSQTPSNKVTEKGKYVELRCDPISGHTALYWYRQSLGQGPEFLIYFQGTGAADDSGLPNDRFFAVRPEGSVSTLKIQRTERGDSAVYLCASSFLRDRIVAFFGQGTRLTVV.

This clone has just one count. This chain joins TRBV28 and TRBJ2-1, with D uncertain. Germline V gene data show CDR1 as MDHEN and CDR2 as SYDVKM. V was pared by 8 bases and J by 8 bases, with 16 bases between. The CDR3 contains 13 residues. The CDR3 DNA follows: TGTGCCAGCCTACCCTACTTGGACCATGAGCAGTTCTTC. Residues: CASLPYLDHEQFF.

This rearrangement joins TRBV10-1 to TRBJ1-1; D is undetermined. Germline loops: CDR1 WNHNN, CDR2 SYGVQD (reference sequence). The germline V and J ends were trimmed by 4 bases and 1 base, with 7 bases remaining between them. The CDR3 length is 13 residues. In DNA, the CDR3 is TGCGCCAGCAGTGCGGGCAGGAACACTGAAGCTTTCTTT. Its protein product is CASSAGRNTEAFF.

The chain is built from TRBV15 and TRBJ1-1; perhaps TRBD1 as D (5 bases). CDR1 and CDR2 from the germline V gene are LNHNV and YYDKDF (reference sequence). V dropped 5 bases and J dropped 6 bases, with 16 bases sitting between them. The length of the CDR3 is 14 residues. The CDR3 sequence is CATSPSPRASEAFF. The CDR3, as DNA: TGTGCCACCAGCCCTTCCCCCAGGGCTTCTGAAGCTTTCTTT.

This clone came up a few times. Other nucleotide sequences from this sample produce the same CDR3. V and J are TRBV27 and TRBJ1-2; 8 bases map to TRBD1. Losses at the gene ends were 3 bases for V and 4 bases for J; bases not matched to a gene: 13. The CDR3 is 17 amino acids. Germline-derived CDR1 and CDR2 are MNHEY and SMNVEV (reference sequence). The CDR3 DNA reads TGTGCCAGCAGTTTGTTTTCCGGGACAGGCCTCTTCTATGGCTACACCTTC. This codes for CASSLFSGTGLFYGYTF.

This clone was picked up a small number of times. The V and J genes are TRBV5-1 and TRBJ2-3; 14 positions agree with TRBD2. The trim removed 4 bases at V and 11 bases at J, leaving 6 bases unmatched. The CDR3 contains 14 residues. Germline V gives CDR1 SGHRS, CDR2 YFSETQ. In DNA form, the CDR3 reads TGCGCCAGCAGCCTTGGGACTAGCGGGAGCGGGCAGTATTTT. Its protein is CASSLGTSGSGQYF.

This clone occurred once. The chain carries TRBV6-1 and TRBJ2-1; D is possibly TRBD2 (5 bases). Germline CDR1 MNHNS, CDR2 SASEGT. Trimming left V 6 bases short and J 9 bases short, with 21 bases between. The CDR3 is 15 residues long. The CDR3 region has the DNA TGTGCCAGCAGGGACCCTAACGAGGGCCTCGGTGAGCAGTTCTTC. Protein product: CASRDPNEGLGEQFF.

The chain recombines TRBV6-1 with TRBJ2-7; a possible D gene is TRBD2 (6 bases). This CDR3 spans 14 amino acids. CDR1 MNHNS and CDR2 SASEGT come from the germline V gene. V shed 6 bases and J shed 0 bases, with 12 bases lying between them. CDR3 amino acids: CASRPHGGSYEQYF. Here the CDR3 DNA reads TGTGCCAGCAGACCTCACGGGGGCTCCTACGAGCAGTACTTC.

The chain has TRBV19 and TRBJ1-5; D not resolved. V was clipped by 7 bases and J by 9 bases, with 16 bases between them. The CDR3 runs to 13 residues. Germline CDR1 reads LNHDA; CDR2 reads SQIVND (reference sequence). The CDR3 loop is CASTFLPFWPQHF. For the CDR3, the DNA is TGTGCCAGTACTTTTCTCCCATTCTGGCCCCAGCATTTT.

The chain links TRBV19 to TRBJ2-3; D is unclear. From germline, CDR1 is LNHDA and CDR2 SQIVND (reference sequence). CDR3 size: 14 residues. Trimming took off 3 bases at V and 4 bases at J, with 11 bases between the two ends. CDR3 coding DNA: TGTGCCAGTAGTATTACACGGGCGGCAGATACGCAGTATTTT. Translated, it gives CASSITRAADTQYF.